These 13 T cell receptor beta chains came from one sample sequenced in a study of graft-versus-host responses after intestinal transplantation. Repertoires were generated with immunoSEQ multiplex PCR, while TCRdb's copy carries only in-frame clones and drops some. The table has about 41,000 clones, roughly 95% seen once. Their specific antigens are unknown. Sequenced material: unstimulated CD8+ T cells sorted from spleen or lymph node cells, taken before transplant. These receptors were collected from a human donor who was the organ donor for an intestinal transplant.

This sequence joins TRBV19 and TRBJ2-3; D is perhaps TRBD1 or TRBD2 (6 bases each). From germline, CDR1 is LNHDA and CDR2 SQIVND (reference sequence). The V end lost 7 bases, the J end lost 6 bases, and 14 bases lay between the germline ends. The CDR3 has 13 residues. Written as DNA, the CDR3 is TGTGCCAGTACTCCCTGGGGGGCGGATACGCAGTATTTT. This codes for CASTPWGADTQYF.

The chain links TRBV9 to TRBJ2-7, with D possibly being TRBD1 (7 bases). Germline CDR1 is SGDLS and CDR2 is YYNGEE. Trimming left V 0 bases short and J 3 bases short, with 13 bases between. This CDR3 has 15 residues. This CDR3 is CASSVVPGGLYEQYF. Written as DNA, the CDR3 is TGTGCCAGCAGCGTAGTTCCAGGGGGGCTCTACGAGCAGTACTTC.

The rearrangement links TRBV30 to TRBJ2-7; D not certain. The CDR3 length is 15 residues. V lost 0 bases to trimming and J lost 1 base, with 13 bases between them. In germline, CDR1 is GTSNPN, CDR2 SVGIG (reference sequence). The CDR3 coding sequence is TGTGCCTGGAGTGTACCCCGGACGACGTCCTACGAGCAGTACTTC. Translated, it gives CAWSVPRTTSYEQYF.

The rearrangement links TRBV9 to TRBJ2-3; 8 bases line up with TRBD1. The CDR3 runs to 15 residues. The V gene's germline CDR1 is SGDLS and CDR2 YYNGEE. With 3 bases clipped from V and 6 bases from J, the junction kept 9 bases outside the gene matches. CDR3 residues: CASSASGTGTDTQYF. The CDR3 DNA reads TGTGCCAGCAGCGCTTCCGGGACAGGTACGGATACGCAGTATTTT.

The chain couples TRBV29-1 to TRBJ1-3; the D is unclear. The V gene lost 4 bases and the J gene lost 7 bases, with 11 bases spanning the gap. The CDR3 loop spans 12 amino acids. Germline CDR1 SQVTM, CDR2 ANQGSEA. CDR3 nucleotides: TGCAGCGTTGCAAAGGGAGGGAACACCATATATTTT. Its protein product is CSVAKGGNTIYF.

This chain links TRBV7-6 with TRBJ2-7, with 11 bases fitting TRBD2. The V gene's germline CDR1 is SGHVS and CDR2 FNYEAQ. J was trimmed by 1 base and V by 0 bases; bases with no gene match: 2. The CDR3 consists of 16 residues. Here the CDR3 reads CASSLASSGGSYEQYF. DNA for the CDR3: TGTGCCAGCAGCTTAGCATCTAGCGGGGGGTCCTACGAGCAGTACTTC.

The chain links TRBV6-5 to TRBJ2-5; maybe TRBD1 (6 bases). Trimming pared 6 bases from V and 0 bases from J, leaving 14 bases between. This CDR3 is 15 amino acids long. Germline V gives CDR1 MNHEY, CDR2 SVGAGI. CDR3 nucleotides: TGTGCCAGCAGACAGCAGGGGACCTACCAAGAGACCCAGTACTTC. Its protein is CASRQQGTYQETQYF.

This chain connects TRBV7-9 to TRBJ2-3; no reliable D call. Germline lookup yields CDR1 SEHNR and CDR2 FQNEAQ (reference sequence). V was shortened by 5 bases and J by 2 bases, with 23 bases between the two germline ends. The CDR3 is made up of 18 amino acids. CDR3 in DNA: TGTGCCAGCAGCCACCACAGAAAAAGGGTCCTGCACACAGATACGCAGTATTTT. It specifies CASSHHRKRVLHTDTQYF.

The CDR3 spells CASSPRWSDTQYF. CDR3 coding DNA: TGTGCCAGCTCACCCAGGTGGTCTGATACGCAGTATTTT. The gene calls are TRBV18 and TRBJ2-3, with unresolved D. The CDR3 extends over 13 amino acids. In germline, CDR1 is KGHSH, CDR2 LQKENI. V was shortened by 3 bases and J by 6 bases, with 10 bases between the two germline ends.

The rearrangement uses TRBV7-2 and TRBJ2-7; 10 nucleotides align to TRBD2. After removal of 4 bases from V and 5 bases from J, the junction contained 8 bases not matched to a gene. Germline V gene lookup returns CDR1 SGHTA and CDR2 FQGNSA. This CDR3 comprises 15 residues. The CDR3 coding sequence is TGTGCCAGCAGCTGTAGCGGGGGGAAAAGGAACGAGCAGTACTTC. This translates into CASSCSGGKRNEQYF.

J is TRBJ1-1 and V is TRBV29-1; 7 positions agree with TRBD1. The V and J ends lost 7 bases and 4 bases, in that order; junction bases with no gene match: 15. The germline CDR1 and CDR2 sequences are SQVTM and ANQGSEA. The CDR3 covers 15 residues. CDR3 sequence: CSAPNTGVWSTEAFF. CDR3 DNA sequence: TGCAGCGCCCCGAACACAGGGGTATGGAGCACTGAAGCTTTCTTT.

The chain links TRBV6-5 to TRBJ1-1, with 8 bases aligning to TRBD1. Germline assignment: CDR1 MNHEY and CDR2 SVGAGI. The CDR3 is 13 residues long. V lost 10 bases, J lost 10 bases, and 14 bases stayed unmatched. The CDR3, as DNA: TGTGCCACCAAAGCCGGACAGGGTAATGGAGCTTTCTTT. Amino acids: CATKAGQGNGAFF.

CDR3 loop: CASSVAHYNEQFF. CDR3 nucleotide sequence: TGTGCCAGCAGCGTGGCCCATTACAATGAGCAGTTCTTC. The chain recombines TRBV9 with TRBJ2-1; D ambiguous. The CDR3 covers 13 residues. V was cut by 2 bases and J by 4 bases, with 7 bases left in between. CDR1 is SGDLS, CDR2 YYNGEE, per germline.